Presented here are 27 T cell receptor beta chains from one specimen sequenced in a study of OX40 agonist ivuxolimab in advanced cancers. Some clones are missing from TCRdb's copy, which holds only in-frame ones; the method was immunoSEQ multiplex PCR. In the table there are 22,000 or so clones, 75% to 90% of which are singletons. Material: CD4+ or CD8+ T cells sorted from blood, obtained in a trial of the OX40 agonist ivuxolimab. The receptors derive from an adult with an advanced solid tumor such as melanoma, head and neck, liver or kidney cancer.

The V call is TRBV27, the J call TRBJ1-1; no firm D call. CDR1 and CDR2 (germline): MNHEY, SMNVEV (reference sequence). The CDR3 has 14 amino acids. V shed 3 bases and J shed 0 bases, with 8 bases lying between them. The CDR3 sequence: CASSFAQMNTEAFF. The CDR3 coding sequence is TGTGCCAGCAGTTTCGCCCAGATGAACACTGAAGCTTTCTTT.

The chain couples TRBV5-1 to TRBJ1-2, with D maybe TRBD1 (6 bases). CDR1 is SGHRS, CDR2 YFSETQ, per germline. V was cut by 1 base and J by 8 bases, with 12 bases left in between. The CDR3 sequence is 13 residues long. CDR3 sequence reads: CASSLTGFTGYTF. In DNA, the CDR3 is TGCGCCAGCAGCTTGACAGGGTTTACAGGCTACACCTTC. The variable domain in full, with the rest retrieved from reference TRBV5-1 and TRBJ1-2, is KAGVTQTPRYLIKTRGQQVTLSCSPISGHRSVSWYQQTPGQGLQFLFEYFSETQRNKGNFPGRFSGRQFSNSRSEMNVSTLELGDSALYLCASSLTGFTGYTFGSGTRLTVV.

CDR3: CASSLSDFGSEQYF. CDR3 nucleotides: TGTGCCAGCAGTTTATCGGACTTCGGTTCCGAGCAGTACTTC. V and J are TRBV27 and TRBJ2-7; TRBD2 might be the D (5 bases). The germline gives CDR1 MNHEY, CDR2 SMNVEV (reference sequence). CDR3 size: 14 residues. The V and J ends lost 0 bases and 6 bases respectively, with 12 bases between them.

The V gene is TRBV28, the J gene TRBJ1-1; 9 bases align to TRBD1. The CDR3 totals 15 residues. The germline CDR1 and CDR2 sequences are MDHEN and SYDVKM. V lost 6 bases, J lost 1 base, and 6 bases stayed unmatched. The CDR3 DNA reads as TGTGCCAGCAGGGACAGGGGAGTCGGGAACACTGAAGCTTTCTTT. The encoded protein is CASRDRGVGNTEAFF.

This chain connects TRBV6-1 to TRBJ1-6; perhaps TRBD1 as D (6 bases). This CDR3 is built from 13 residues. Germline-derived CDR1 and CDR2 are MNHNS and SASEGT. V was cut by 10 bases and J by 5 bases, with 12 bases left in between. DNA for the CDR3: TGTGCCATATCAGGGGATAATAATTCACCCCTCCACTTT. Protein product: CAISGDNNSPLHF.

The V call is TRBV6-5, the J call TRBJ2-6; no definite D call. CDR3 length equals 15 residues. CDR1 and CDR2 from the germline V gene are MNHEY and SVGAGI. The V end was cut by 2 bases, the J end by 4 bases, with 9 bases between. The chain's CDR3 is CASSYGISGANVLTF. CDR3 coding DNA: TGTGCCAGCAGTTACGGGATTTCCGGGGCCAACGTCCTGACTTTC.

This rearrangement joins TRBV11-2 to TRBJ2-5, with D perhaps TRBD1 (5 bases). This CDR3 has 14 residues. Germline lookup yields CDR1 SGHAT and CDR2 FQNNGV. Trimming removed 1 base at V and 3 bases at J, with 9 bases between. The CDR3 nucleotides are TGTGCCAGCAGCTTAGGGGGCAGAAAAGAGACCCAGTACTTC. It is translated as CASSLGGRKETQYF.

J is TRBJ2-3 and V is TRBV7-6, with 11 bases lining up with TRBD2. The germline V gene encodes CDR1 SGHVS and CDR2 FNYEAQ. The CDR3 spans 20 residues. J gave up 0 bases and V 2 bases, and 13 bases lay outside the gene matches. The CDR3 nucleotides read TGTGCCAGCAGCTTATTGGAGGGTAAATGGACTAGCGGGAGCACAGATACGCAGTATTTT. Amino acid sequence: CASSLLEGKWTSGSTDTQYF. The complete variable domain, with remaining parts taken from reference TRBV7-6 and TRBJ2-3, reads GAGVSQSPRYKVTKRGQDVALRCDPISGHVSLYWYRQALGQGPEFLTYFNYEAQQDKSGLPNDRFSAERPEGSISTLTIQRTEQRDSAMYRCASSLLEGKWTSGSTDTQYFGPGTRLTVL.

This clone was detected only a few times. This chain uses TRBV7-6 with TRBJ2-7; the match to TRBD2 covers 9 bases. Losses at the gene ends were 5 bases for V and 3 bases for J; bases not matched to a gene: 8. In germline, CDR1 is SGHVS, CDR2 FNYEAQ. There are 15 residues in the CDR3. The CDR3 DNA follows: TGTGCCAGCAGCCAAAGACTAGCGGCTAACTACGAGCAGTACTTC. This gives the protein CASSQRLAANYEQYF.

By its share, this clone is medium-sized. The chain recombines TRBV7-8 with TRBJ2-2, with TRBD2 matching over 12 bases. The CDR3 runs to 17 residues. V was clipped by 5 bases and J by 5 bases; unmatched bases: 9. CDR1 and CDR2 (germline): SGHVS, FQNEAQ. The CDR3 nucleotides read TGTGCCAGCAGCAAGACTAGCGGGAGCCCGAGGACCGGGGAGCTGTTTTTT. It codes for CASSKTSGSPRTGELFF.

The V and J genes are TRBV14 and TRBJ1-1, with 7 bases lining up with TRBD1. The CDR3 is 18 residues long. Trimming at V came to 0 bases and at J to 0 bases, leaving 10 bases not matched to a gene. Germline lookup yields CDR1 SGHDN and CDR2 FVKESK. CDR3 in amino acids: CASSQDWRTGPMNTEAFF. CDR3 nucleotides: TGTGCCAGCAGCCAAGATTGGCGGACAGGTCCCATGAACACTGAAGCTTTCTTT.

CDR3 region: CASSVVGLAGGWGEQFF. CDR3 sequence (DNA): TGTGCCAGCAGCGTTGTGGGACTAGCGGGAGGGTGGGGAGAGCAGTTCTTC. The chain is built from TRBV9 and TRBJ2-1; TRBD2 aligns across 16 bases. J was trimmed by 10 bases and V by 2 bases; bases with no gene match: 9. There are 17 residues in the CDR3. Germline V gene data show CDR1 as SGDLS and CDR2 as YYNGEE.

The CDR3 bases are TGTGCCAGCAGTTTATTGGGGGGGAGAAGCAACGAGCAGTACTTC. This sequence encodes CASSLLGGRSNEQYF. This chain connects TRBV27 to TRBJ2-7; 7 bases line up with TRBD2. Trimming cost V 1 base and J 5 bases; bases outside gene matches: 8. Germline CDR1 is MNHEY and CDR2 is SMNVEV (reference sequence). This CDR3 comprises 15 residues.

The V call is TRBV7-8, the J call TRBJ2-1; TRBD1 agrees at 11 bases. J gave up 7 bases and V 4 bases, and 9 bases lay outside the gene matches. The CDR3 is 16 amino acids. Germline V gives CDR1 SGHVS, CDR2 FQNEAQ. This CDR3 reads CASSSSGTGGVNEQFF. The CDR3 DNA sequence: TGTGCCAGCAGCTCCTCCGGGACAGGGGGGGTGAATGAGCAGTTCTTC.

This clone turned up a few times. The CDR3, as DNA: TGTGCCAGCAGTTTATCCCCGGGAGTACTCTCCTACGAGCAGTACTTC. Translation: CASSLSPGVLSYEQYF. The chain combines TRBV27 with TRBJ2-7; D is perhaps TRBD2 (6 bases). Trimming took 0 bases from V and 0 from J, leaving 12 bases between them. The germline V gene has CDR1 MNHEY and CDR2 SMNVEV (reference sequence). The CDR3 is 16 residues long.

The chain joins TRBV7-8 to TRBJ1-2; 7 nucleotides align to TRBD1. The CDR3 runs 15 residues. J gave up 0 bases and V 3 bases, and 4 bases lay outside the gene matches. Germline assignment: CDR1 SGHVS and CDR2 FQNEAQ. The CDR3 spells CASSLAGTANYGYTF. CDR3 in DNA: TGTGCCAGCAGCTTGGCCGGGACAGCTAACTATGGCTACACCTTC.

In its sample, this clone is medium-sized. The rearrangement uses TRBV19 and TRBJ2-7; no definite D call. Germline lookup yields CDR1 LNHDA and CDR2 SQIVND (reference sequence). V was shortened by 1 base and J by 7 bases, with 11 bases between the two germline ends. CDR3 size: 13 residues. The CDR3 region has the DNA TGTGCCAGTAGTATAGGCCCTTCGTCGGAGCAGTACTTC. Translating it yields CASSIGPSSEQYF.

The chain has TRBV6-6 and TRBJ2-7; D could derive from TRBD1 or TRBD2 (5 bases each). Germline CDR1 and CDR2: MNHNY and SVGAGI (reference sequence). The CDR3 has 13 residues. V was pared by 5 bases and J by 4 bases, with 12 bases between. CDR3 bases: TGTGCCAGCAGTCCCGGGACGGATTACGAGCAGTACTTC. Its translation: CASSPGTDYEQYF.

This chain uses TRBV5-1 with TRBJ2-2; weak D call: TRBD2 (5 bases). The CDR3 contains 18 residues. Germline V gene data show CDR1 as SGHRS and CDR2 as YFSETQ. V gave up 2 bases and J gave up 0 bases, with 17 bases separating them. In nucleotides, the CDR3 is TGCGCCAGCAGCTTTACGTTTTCGGGGTCTTCGAACACCGGGGAGCTGTTTTTT. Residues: CASSFTFSGSSNTGELFF.

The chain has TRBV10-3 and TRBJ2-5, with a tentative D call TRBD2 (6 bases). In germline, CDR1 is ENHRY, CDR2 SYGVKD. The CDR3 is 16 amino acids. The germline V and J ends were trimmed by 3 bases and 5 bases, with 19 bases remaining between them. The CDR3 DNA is TGTGCCATCAGTGAATCCAGGAGGGACTTAGGGGAGACCCAGTACTTC. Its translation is CAISESRRDLGETQYF.

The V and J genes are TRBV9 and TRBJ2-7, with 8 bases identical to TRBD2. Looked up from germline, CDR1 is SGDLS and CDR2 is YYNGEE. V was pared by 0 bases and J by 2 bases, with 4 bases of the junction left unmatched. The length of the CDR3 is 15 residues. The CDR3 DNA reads TGTGCCAGCAGCGTAGGGGATAGCGGGACCTACGAGCAGTACTTC. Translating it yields CASSVGDSGTYEQYF.

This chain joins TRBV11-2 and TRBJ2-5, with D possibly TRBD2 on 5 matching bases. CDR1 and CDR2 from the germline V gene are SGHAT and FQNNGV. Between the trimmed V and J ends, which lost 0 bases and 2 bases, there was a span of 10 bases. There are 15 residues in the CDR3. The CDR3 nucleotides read TGTGCCAGCAGCTTAGATCTAGCAGAACAAGAGACCCAGTACTTC. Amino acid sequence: CASSLDLAEQETQYF. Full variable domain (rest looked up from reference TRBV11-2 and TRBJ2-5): EAGVAQSPRYKIIEKRQSVAFWCNPISGHATLYWYQQILGQGPKLLIQFQNNGVVDDSQLPKDRFSAERLKGVDSTLKIQPAKLEDSAVYLCASSLDLAEQETQYFGPGTRLLVL.

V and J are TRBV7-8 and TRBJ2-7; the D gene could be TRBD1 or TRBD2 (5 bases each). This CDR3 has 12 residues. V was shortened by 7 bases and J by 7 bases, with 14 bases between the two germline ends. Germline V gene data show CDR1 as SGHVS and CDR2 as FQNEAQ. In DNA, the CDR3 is TGTGCCAGCAACGGGGACGGTGGGGAGCAGTACTTC. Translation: CASNGDGGEQYF.

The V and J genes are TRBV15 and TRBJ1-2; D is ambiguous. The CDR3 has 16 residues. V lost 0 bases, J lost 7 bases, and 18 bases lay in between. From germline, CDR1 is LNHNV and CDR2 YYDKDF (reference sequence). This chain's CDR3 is CATSRDLAHPVPGYTF. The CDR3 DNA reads TGTGCCACCAGCAGAGATTTGGCGCACCCAGTTCCTGGCTACACCTTC.

The CDR3 DNA reads as TGTGCCAGCAGCTTGGCGGGGGCCGGCAATCAGCCCCAGCATTTT. Translated, it gives CASSLAGAGNQPQHF. The gene calls are TRBV5-6 and TRBJ1-5; D possibly corresponds to TRBD1 (6 bases). The CDR3 covers 15 residues. V was clipped by 0 bases and J by 2 bases, with 9 bases between them. Germline CDR1 reads SGHDT; CDR2 reads YYEEEE.

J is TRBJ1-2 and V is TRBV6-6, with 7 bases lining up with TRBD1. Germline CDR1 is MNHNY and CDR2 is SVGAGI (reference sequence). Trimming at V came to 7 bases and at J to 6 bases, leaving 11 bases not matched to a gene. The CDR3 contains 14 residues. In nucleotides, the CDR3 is TGTGCCAGCACCTGGGTAGACAGGGCTAATGGCTACACCTTC. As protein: CASTWVDRANGYTF.

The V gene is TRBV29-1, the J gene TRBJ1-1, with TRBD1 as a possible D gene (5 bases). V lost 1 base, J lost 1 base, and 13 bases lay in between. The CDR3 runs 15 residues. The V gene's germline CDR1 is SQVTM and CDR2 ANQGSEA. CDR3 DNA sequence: TGCAGCGTTGAAGGGGGACTCGACTCGAACACTGAAGCTTTCTTT. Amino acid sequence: CSVEGGLDSNTEAFF.